This TCR beta chain was obtained from a study of OX40 agonist ivuxolimab in advanced cancers. Regarding the research as a whole: The costimulatory receptor OX40 (CD134) was targeted by ivuxolimab, a fully human IgG2 agonistic monoclonal antibody. Among the roughly 52 dose-escalation patients, some 19 had hepatocellular carcinoma, about 15 melanoma, 9 renal cell carcinoma and 9 head and neck cancer. The monotherapy dose-escalation portion (N ≈ 52 patients) of the phase I ivuxolimab trial is reported in the paper. Patients were allowed to have had prior anti-PD-1, anti-PD-L1 or anti-CTLA-4 therapy, and less than 45% of the dose-escalation patients had previously received checkpoint inhibitors. Peripheral TCRbeta sequencing was intended to test whether TCR sequence diversity was altered and clonal T-cell expansion was caused by ivuxolimab. Intravenous ivuxolimab was administered to patients every 2 weeks at six dose levels: 0.01, 0.1, 0.3, 1.5, 3 and 10 mg/kg. The dose-escalation cohort was approximately 83% male with a mean age of approximately 59 years, ranging from roughly 20 to 80. Three dose-escalation patients achieved partial responses, one with hepatocellular carcinoma and two with cutaneous melanoma. The paper as a whole reports these results and caveats: Low levels of normalized T-cell clonal expansion were also seen in some nonresponding patients. The antigen specificity of the peripheral T cells that underwent clonal expansion was not determined. Clonal expansion of both CD4+ and CD8+ blood T cells was observed from baseline to week 6 at doses 0.1 to 3.0 mg/kg. On average, CD8+ T cells showed more expanded clones than CD4+ T cells after ivuxolimab. In partial responders in the 0.1-3.0 mg/kg groups, normalized peripheral clonal expansion was found to be among the lowest, especially among CD8+ T cells.

The trial excluded patients who had a history of autoimmune disease or who were on systemic immunosuppression. Peripheral blood for TCR sequencing was drawn from every dose cohort at baseline, at cycle 4 day 1 and at cycle 7 day 1. The samples were drawn from a first-in-human, open-label, multicenter phase I dose-escalation trial of ivuxolimab. Adults with locally advanced or metastatic head and neck squamous cell, hepatocellular, melanoma or renal cell carcinoma were enrolled in the trial. Before TCR sequencing, CD4+ T cells and CD8+ T cells were sorted from peripheral blood as separate populations. This clone was seen a handful of times. It has no known antigen specificity. No base qualities exist here, and no much larger clone lies one base off it. The CDR3 runs 13 amino acids, cysteine and phenylalanine included. Just CDR3 DNA is preserved here, 39 bases in frame from base 1. A distance of 13 bases separates the germline ends of V and J, which lose 5 bases and 5 bases respectively. CDR1 and CDR2, per the germline V gene, are SGHVS and FNYEAQ.

Genomic DNA was extracted from sorted cells for sequencing of the TCRbeta CDR3 region. The immunoSEQ Assay was used to sequence the TCRbeta CDR3 regions. The source is immuneACCESS, and TCRdb retained only in-frame sequences with V and J called. Part of the clones is not carried over; for the studies checked, unresolved V genes explain less than half of this, and the remainder is unexplained. Here the sample has about 26,000 clones; around four fifths occur a single time. The ten largest clones represent around 27% of the sample. This specimen consisted of CD4+ or CD8+ T cells sorted from blood, obtained in a trial of the OX40 agonist ivuxolimab. The receptor was derived from an adult with an advanced solid tumor such as melanoma, head and neck, liver or kidney cancer. The chain couples TRBV7-6 to TRBJ2-7; TRBD1 is perhaps the D gene, given 6 matching bases. CDR3 sequence: CASSPPPGDEQYF. DNA sequence: TGTGCCAGCAGCCCCCCGCCAGGGGACGAGCAGTACTTC.